The 18 T cell receptor beta chains reported below all come from one sample, sequenced in a study of regulatory T cells in long-lasting Graves disease. Time point here: newly diagnosed GD, antithyroid drugs for less than 3 months. The TCR library was made from RNA that had been extracted from PBMCs in TRIzol. Libraries of TCR beta came from iRepertoire HTBI primers plus Arm-PCR of CDR3 regions. TCRdb re-derived calls from the multiplex PCR reads in MiXCR, one entry per CDR3 protein. This repertoire shows 350,000 to 500,000 distinct CDR3 sequences, 14% found once; its top ten account for 17%. The sample was also linked to a second study, of T cells in Graves' hyperthyroidism and ophthalmopathy.

This sample comprised peripheral blood mononuclear cells (PBMCs), obtained at new diagnosis, from a patient treated with antithyroid drugs. The receptors derive from a woman between 45 and 60 years old with Graves disease.

The gene calls are TRBV5-1 and TRBJ2-3; 7 nucleotides agree with TRBD2. In germline, CDR1 is SGHRS, CDR2 YFSETQ. The CDR3 runs 16 residues. Trimming cost V 2 bases and J 7 bases; bases outside gene matches: 13. Here the CDR3 DNA reads TGCGCCAGCAGCTTATTAGAGGCGGGAGATCTCTATACGCAGTATTTT. Amino acid sequence: CASSLLEAGDLYTQYF.

The chain combines TRBV5-1 with TRBJ2-3, with 8 bases that match TRBD2. There are 15 residues in the CDR3. Germline values: CDR1 SGHRS, CDR2 YFSETQ. Trimming at V came to 4 bases and at J to 6 bases, leaving 10 bases not matched to a gene. CDR3 region: CASSAGTSLGDTQYF. CDR3 bases: TGCGCCAGCAGCGCCGGGACTAGTCTAGGCGATACGCAGTATTTT. Full variable domain (missing parts from reference TRBV5-1 and TRBJ2-3): KAGVTQTPRYLIKTRGQQVTLSCSPISGHRSVSWYQQTPGQGLQFLFEYFSETQRNKGNFPGRFSGRQFSNSRSEMNVSTLELGDSALYLCASSAGTSLGDTQYFGPGTRLTVL.

The table lists this clonotype with a few counts. The chain employs TRBV5-1 and TRBJ1-1; D ambiguous. CDR3 length: 15 residues. Germline-derived CDR1 and CDR2 are SGHRS and YFSETQ. V gave up 0 bases and J gave up 1 base, with 10 bases separating them. CDR3 amino acids: CASSLAADSNTEAFF. CDR3 nucleotides: TGCGCCAGCAGCTTGGCCGCCGATTCGAACACTGAAGCTTTCTTT.

This clonotype was picked up many times. J is TRBJ2-7 and V is TRBV7-9, with TRBD2 matching 7 bases. The CDR3 is made up of 15 amino acids. Germline V lookup: CDR1 SEHNR, CDR2 FQNEAQ (reference sequence). V lost 4 bases, J lost 0 bases, and 6 bases stayed unmatched. CDR3 nucleotides: TGTGCCAGCAGCTCACGGACTAGACCCTCCTACGAGCAGTACTTC. It specifies CASSSRTRPSYEQYF.

This clonotype was seen ten or more times. This chain uses TRBV7-2 with TRBJ1-2; TRBD1 might be the D (6 bases). The germline V gene has CDR1 SGHTA and CDR2 FQGNSA. The CDR3 is 14 residues long. With 1 base removed from V and 4 bases from J, the gap between germline ends came to 10 bases. The CDR3 DNA reads TGTGCCAGCAGCTTAGAAGGACAGTCCTATGGCTACACCTTC. Amino acid sequence: CASSLEGQSYGYTF.

This clonotype has at least ten counts. V usage is TRBV5-1 and J usage is TRBJ2-5; D remains unclear. Trimming left V 4 bases short and J 2 bases short, with 12 bases between. CDR1 and CDR2 (germline): SGHRS, YFSETQ. CDR3 length equals 14 residues. The CDR3 DNA reads TGCGCCAGCAGCCGGACCGGATTGCAAGAGACCCAGTACTTC. Encoded protein: CASSRTGLQETQYF.

This clonotype was counted only a few times. The chain uses TRBV29-1 and TRBJ1-1, with no clear D. The germline V gene has CDR1 SQVTM and CDR2 ANQGSEA. The CDR3 length is 9 residues. Trimming cost V 3 bases and J 6 bases, with 2 bases left between them. CDR3 DNA: TGCAGCGTTGAGGCTGAAGCTTTCTTT. Its translation: CSVEAEAFF.

This clonotype was observed a few times. The CDR3 DNA follows: TGCGCCAGCAGCCAAGAATCCCGAACAGGGGCCTGGTACGAGCAGTACTTC. It yields the protein CASSQESRTGAWYEQYF. The chain uses TRBV4-1 and TRBJ2-7; 7 positions match TRBD1. Germline V lookup: CDR1 MGHRA, CDR2 YSYEKL. V was clipped by 0 bases and J by 4 bases; unmatched bases: 12. The CDR3 sequence is 17 residues long.

The table lists this clonotype with many counts. The V gene is TRBV11-2, the J gene TRBJ2-3; 8 bases fit TRBD2. CDR3 length: 16 residues. Germline V gives CDR1 SGHAT, CDR2 FQNNGV. V dropped 2 bases and J dropped 6; count of bases not matched to a gene: 10. The CDR3 coding sequence is TGTGCCAGCAGCTTACGAGGACTAGCATTTTCGGATACGCAGTATTTT. Its translation: CASSLRGLAFSDTQYF.

This clonotype came up a few times. The chain joins TRBV5-1 to TRBJ1-1; tentative D call: TRBD1 (6 bases). Germline lookup yields CDR1 SGHRS and CDR2 YFSETQ. Between the trimmed V and J ends, which lost 0 bases and 4 bases, there was a span of 13 bases. The length of the CDR3 is 15 residues. Here the CDR3 reads CASSLEVGAITEAFF. In nucleotides, the CDR3 is TGCGCCAGCAGCTTGGAGGTGGGGGCGATCACTGAAGCTTTCTTT.

This clonotype was recorded many times. The chain links TRBV5-8 to TRBJ2-7; 8 nucleotides match TRBD1. CDR1 is SGHTS, CDR2 YDEGEE, per germline. The ends lost 2 bases at V and 5 bases at J; junction bases unmatched: 3. The CDR3 contains 13 residues. This CDR3 reads CASSFGQGDEQYF. DNA for the CDR3: TGTGCCAGCAGCTTCGGACAGGGTGACGAGCAGTACTTC.

This clonotype has just a few counts. The chain joins TRBV20-1 to TRBJ2-1; 9 bases line up with TRBD2. V dropped 5 bases and J dropped 2; count of bases not matched to a gene: 7. Germline CDR1 and CDR2: DFQATT and SNEGSKA (reference sequence). The CDR3 totals 15 residues. CDR3 in DNA: TGCAGTGCTCCCGACTCTAGCGGGACCTACAATGAGCAGTTCTTC. Its protein product is CSAPDSSGTYNEQFF.

This clonotype was seen more than once but under ten times. The chain recombines TRBV5-1 with TRBJ2-3; possible D gene TRBD2, 7 bases. V lost 0 bases and J lost 2, with 13 bases in between. The CDR3 is 16 amino acids. CDR1 and CDR2 from the germline V gene are SGHRS and YFSETQ. The DNA for the CDR3 is TGCGCCAGCAGCTTGGAAAGGGGGGGGCTCACAGATACGCAGTATTTT. As protein: CASSLERGGLTDTQYF.

CDR3: CASGQGDQPQHF. The CDR3 DNA follows: TGTGCCAGCGGGCAGGGGGATCAGCCCCAGCATTTT. The V call is TRBV3-1, the J call TRBJ1-5; 7 nucleotides agree with TRBD1. This CDR3 is 12 amino acids long. With V trimmed by 8 bases and J by 5 bases, 3 bases remained unmatched. Germline V lookup: CDR1 LGHDT, CDR2 YNNKEL (reference sequence).

This clonotype was observed at least ten times. For the CDR3, the DNA is TGTGCCAGCATGTCGACTAGCGGAACAGATACGCAGTATTTT. Protein: CASMSTSGTDTQYF. V and J are TRBV2 and TRBJ2-3; 9 bases map to TRBD2. Germline V gene data show CDR1 as SNHLY and CDR2 as FYNNEI. V dropped 7 bases and J dropped 3; count of bases not matched to a gene: 5. The CDR3 length is 14 residues.

This clonotype was counted a few times. The rearrangement links TRBV30 to TRBJ2-6; the match to TRBD1 covers 7 bases. V shed 6 bases, J shed 0 bases, and the junction held 8 bases outside the gene matches. The germline CDR1 and CDR2 sequences are GTSNPN and SVGIG (reference sequence). The length of the CDR3 is 16 residues. The CDR3 loop reads CACLGGPISGANVLTF. DNA of the CDR3: TGTGCCTGCCTAGGGGGCCCCATCTCTGGGGCCAACGTCCTGACTTTC.

J is TRBJ1-2 and V is TRBV7-9, with a possible D match to TRBD1 (6 bases). Germline V gene sequence: CDR1 SEHNR, CDR2 FQNEAQ (reference sequence). V was pared by 2 bases and J by 8 bases, with 15 bases between. This CDR3 comprises 14 residues. The CDR3 DNA sequence: TGTGCCAGCAGCTTATCCTCGGACAGTTCGGGCTACACCTTC. This sequence encodes CASSLSSDSSGYTF.

This clonotype was observed a handful of times. This chain uses TRBV28 with TRBJ2-4; 9 bases align to TRBD2. CDR1 MDHEN and CDR2 SYDVKM come from the germline V gene. The CDR3 extends over 15 amino acids. The V and J ends lost 2 bases and 3 bases, in that order; junction bases with no gene match: 2. CDR3 amino acids: CASSLAGGGKNIQYF. CDR3 nucleotide sequence: TGTGCCAGCAGTTTAGCGGGAGGGGGCAAAAACATTCAGTACTTC.